Detailed here is one T cell receptor beta chain. Antigen: not known. CD8+ and CD4+ blood T cells underwent TCR beta sequencing. The RNA input was roughly 0.45 to 1 ug, and it was reverse transcribed with random hexamers. The CDR3 of TCR beta was amplified by immunoSEQ multiplex PCR across 54 Vbeta and 13 Jbeta. TCRdb recomputed calls from the immunoSEQ multiplex PCR reads with MiXCR, one row per CDR3 protein. The table lists a few hundred thousand distinct CDR3 sequences, about 96% of them singletons. The entry originates in a study of CD8 T cells in Susac syndrome. Whole-study findings and limits: That the number of individuals in its TCR sequencing and HLA analysis was relatively small was acknowledged by the study.

This receptor was identified in a human donor with multiple sclerosis. Material for sequencing was CD4+ T cells from PBMCs.

The CDR3 protein is CASRRGNSGVTQYF. The CDR3 DNA is TGTGCCAGCAGACGAGGGAACTCGGGGGTGACCCAGTACTTC. The chain combines TRBV6-5 with TRBJ2-5; D might be TRBD2 (6 bases). CDR1 is MNHEY and CDR2 is SVGAGI in the germline V gene. The CDR3 sequence is 14 residues long. Deletions cut 6 bases from V and 7 bases from J, with 18 bases between.